The rows below give T cell receptor beta chains drawn from one sample of a study of CD8 T cells in Susac syndrome. TCRdb passed the immunoSEQ multiplex PCR reads through MiXCR, listing each CDR3 protein once. The data contain a few hundred thousand distinct CDR3 sequences, roughly 85% of them singletons. The sequencing sample was made of CD8+ T cells from PBMCs. These receptors were collected from a human donor with multiple sclerosis. The CDR3 runs from the conserved cysteine through the conserved F or W. D genes are given only for firm matches. Size values are once, few and many counts, or a class for expanded clones, and some rows have none.

>NA|NA|TRBJ1-3|15|TRBV7-6
CASSGEGGPGNTIYF
TGTGCCAGCAGCGGGGAAGGCGGCCCTGGAAACACCATATATTTT
>TRBD1|NA|TRBJ1-1|19|TRBV27
CASSSRQGRIEEGNTEAFF
TGTGCCAGCAGTTCTAGACAGGGTAGGATCGAAGAAGGGAACACTGAAGCTTTCTTT
>NA|NA|TRBJ2-7|14|TRBV28
CASSLTPRGYEQYF
TGTGCCAGCAGTTTAACCCCCCGCGGCTACGAGCAGTACTTC
>NA|NA|TRBJ2-1|13|TRBV4-1
CASSQGGTMEQFF
TGCGCCAGCAGCCAAGGTGGGACCATGGAGCAGTTCTTC
>NA|NA|TRBJ2-1|11|TRBV27
CASILGPEQFF
NA
>NA|NA|TRBJ2-3|15|TRBV19
CASRTGARPTDTQYF
TGTGCCAGTAGGACGGGGGCTCGTCCCACAGATACGCAGTATTTT
>NA|NA|TRBJ2-6|17|TRBV12-3/TRBV12-4
CASSSGQRPSGANVLTF
TGTGCCAGCAGTTCAGGTCAGCGACCCTCTGGGGCCAACGTCCTGACTTTC
>NA|NA|TRBJ2-3|15|TRBV15
CATSRDRGRTDTQYF
TGTGCCACCAGCAGAGATCGAGGGAGAACAGATACGCAGTATTTT
>NA|once|TRBJ2-7|13|TRBV19
CASSPGAIYEQYF
TGTGCCAGTAGCCCGGGGGCGATCTACGAGCAGTACTTC
>NA|NA|TRBJ1-2|14|TRBV7-2
CASSSPGTWEGYTF
TGTGCCAGCAGCTCACCCGGGACATGGGAAGGCTACACCTTC
>TRBD2|few|TRBJ2-5|15|TRBV6-1
CASRRTSGSGETQYF
TGTGCCAGCAGAAGGACTAGCGGGAGTGGAGAGACCCAGTACTTC
>NA|NA|TRBJ2-7|13|TRBV12-5
CASGRAGGYEQYF
TGTGCTAGTGGCCGGGCCGGGGGATACGAGCAGTACTTC
>NA|NA|TRBJ2-3|14|TRBV28
CASSLGISTDTQYF
TGTGCCAGCAGTTTGGGGATAAGCACAGATACGCAGTATTTT
>NA|few|TRBJ2-3|13|TRBV6-1
CASSLRDGTVLDF
TGTGCCAGCAGCCTCCGGGACGGGACGGTCTTGGATTTT
>TRBD2|NA|TRBJ2-7|17|TRBV2
CASTPGLAGVPFYEQYF
TGTGCCAGCACTCCGGGACTAGCGGGAGTTCCCTTCTACGAGCAGTACTTC
>TRBD2|NA|TRBJ2-3|17|TRBV4-3
CASSQEGGGLAQDTQYF
TGCGCCAGCAGCCAAGAGGGGGGGGGACTAGCGCAAGATACGCAGTATTTT
>NA|NA|TRBJ1-5|14|TRBV6-5
CASSYREDNQPQHF
TGTGCCAGCAGTTACAGGGAGGACAATCAGCCCCAGCATTTT
>NA|NA|TRBJ2-2|14|TRBV13
CASSSSIGALELFF
TGTGCCAGCAGCAGCTCTATCGGGGCACTAGAGCTGTTTTTT
>NA|NA|TRBJ2-5|14|TRBV27
CASSGANQQETQYF
TGTGCCAGCAGCGGCGCCAACCAACAAGAGACCCAGTACTTC
>TRBD2|few|TRBJ2-3|16|TRBV7-9
CASSLEAGGFTDTQYF
TGTGCCAGCAGCTTAGAAGCGGGAGGCTTCACAGATACGCAGTATTTT
>TRBD2|NA|TRBJ2-5|15|TRBV7-2
CASTPGTSDQETQYF
TGTGCCAGCACCCCAGGGACTAGCGACCAAGAGACCCAGTACTTC
>TRBD2|NA|TRBJ2-2|16|TRBV30
CASGLAGEMNTGELFF
TGTGCCTCGGGACTAGCGGGAGAGATGAACACCGGGGAGCTGTTTTTT
>NA|NA|TRBJ2-1|17|TRBV7-2
CASSLAGNAPRPNEQFF
TGTGCCAGCAGCTTAGCAGGGAACGCCCCCCGGCCCAATGAGCAGTTCTTC
>NA|NA|TRBJ2-7|14|TRBV7-9
CASSLPRVSYEQYF
TGTGCCAGCAGCTTACCAAGGGTCTCCTACGAGCAGTACTTC
>NA|NA|TRBJ2-7|13|TRBV27
CASSMDLFYEQYF
TGTGCCAGCAGCATGGACCTATTCTACGAGCAGTACTTC
>NA|NA|TRBJ1-1|13|TRBV12-3/TRBV12-4
CASSLGEHTEAFF
TGTGCCAGCAGTTTAGGGGAGCACACTGAAGCTTTCTTT
>TRBD1|few|TRBJ2-7|15|TRBV7-9
CASSTGQGPDYEQYF
TGTGCCAGCAGCACGGGACAGGGGCCAGACTACGAGCAGTACTTC
>TRBD1|NA|TRBJ2-7|17|TRBV23-1
CASSTYAGTAFSYEQYF
TGCGCCAGCAGTACTTACGCCGGGACAGCTTTCTCCTACGAGCAGTACTTC
>NA|NA|TRBJ2-1|14|TRBV15
CATSWRRGDNEQFF
TGTGCCACCAGTTGGCGACGGGGTGATAATGAGCAGTTCTTC
>TRBD2|once|TRBJ2-3|15|TRBV20-1
CSAPTGLAGVDTQYF
TGCAGTGCCCCCACCGGACTAGCGGGAGTAGATACGCAGTATTTT
>TRBD1|once|TRBJ2-1|15|TRBV20-1
CSARDHRQGYNEQFF
TGCAGTGCTAGAGATCACAGACAGGGATACAATGAGCAGTTCTTC
>TRBD2|NA|TRBJ2-3|16|TRBV7-8
CASSFILAGNQDTQYF
TGTGCCAGCAGCTTTATACTAGCGGGGAACCAAGATACGCAGTATTTT
>NA|NA|TRBJ2-3|14|TRBV19
CASSTRVGTDTQYF
TGTGCCAGTAGTACTAGAGTAGGCACAGATACGCAGTATTTT
>TRBD2|NA|TRBJ2-7|14|TRBV28
CASSFRLAGVEQYF
TGTGCCAGCAGTTTTCGCCTAGCGGGAGTCGAGCAGTACTTC
>NA|NA|TRBJ1-1|14|TRBV5-4
CASSVVLAETEAFF
TGTGCCAGCAGCGTCGTGTTGGCGGAGACTGAAGCTTTCTTT
>NA|NA|TRBJ2-1|14|TRBV27
CASSIRDGFNEQFF
TGTGCCAGCAGTATCCGGGACGGGTTCAATGAGCAGTTCTTC
>TRBD2|NA|TRBJ2-1|18|TRBV11-3
CASSLVPNRLAGGNEQFF
TGTGCCAGCAGCTTAGTCCCCAACCGACTAGCGGGGGGGAATGAGCAGTTCTTC
>TRBD2|NA|TRBJ2-2|16|TRBV9
CASSVEGLAVTGELFF
TGTGCCAGCAGCGTAGAGGGACTAGCGGTCACCGGGGAGCTGTTTTTT
>TRBD1|NA|TRBJ1-2|13|TRBV30
CAWSSGTGNGYTF
TGTGCCTGGAGTTCCGGGACAGGGAATGGCTACACCTTC
>NA|NA|TRBJ2-2|16|TRBV11-1
CASSPGPLINTGELFF
TGTGCCAGCAGCCCCGGACCGCTAATAAACACCGGGGAGCTGTTTTTT
>NA|NA|TRBJ1-1|10|TRBV29-1
CSVEVLEAFF
TGCAGCGTTGAAGTTCTCGAAGCTTTCTTT
>TRBD2|NA|TRBJ2-1|17|TRBV4-3
CASSQSLAGSSYNEQFF
TGCGCCAGCAGCCAATCATTAGCGGGGAGCTCCTACAATGAGCAGTTCTTC
>TRBD2|NA|TRBJ2-3|15|TRBV28
CASSLRAGGTDTQYF
TGTGCCAGCAGTTTACGAGCGGGGGGCACAGATACGCAGTATTTT
>NA|NA|TRBJ2-5|15|TRBV27
CASSKTSADQETQYF
TGTGCCAGCAGCAAAACGAGCGCGGACCAAGAGACCCAGTACTTC
>TRBD1|NA|TRBJ1-1|17|TRBV19
CASSMVRDRVLGTEAFF
TGTGCCAGTAGTATGGTCCGGGACAGGGTTCTTGGGACTGAAGCTTTCTTT
>NA|NA|TRBJ2-1|15|TRBV19
CASSRTTAGTHEQFF
TGTGCCAGTAGCCGAACTACGGCCGGGACCCATGAGCAGTTCTTC
>TRBD2|NA|TRBJ2-1|14|TRBV27
CASSWVSGSSEQFF
TGTGCCAGCAGTTGGGTTAGCGGGAGCTCTGAGCAGTTCTTC
>TRBD2|NA|TRBJ2-1|14|TRBV20-1
CSARSGGRERGLFF
TGCAGTGCTAGATCAGGAGGGCGGGAGAGGGGACTGTTCTTC
>TRBD1|NA|TRBJ1-1|17|TRBV18
CASSPLLGQLMNTEAFF
TGTGCCAGCTCACCCCTTTTGGGACAGCTCATGAACACTGAAGCTTTCTTT